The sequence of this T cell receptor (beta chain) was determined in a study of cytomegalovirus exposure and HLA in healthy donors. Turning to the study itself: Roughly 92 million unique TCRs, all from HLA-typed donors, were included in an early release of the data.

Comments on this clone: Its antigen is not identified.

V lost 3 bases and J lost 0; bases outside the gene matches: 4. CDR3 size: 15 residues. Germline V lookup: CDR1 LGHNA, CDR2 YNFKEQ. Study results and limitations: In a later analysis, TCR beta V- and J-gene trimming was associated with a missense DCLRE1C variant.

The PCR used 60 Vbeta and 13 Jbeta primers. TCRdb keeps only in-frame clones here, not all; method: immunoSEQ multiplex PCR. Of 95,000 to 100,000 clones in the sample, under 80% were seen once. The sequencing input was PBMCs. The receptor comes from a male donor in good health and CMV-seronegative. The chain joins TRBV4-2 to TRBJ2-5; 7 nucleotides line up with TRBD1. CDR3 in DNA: TGTGCCAGCAGCCAGGTGACAGGGCACCAAGAGACCCAGTACTTC. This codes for CASSQVTGHQETQYF.